These 26 T cell receptor beta chains were sequenced from one sample in a study of T cells in Graves' hyperthyroidism and ophthalmopathy. There were TCR beta CDR3 regions amplified from RNA transcripts. The HTBI primer set drove a first-round RT-PCR of the TCR CDR3. A single record per CDR3 protein comes from TCRdb applying MiXCR to the multiplex PCR reads. The sample comprises a few hundred thousand distinct CDR3 sequences, 15% to 20% of which are singletons, and 35% to 45% rests with the top ten. Sequencing was carried out using blood. The receptors were gathered from a man aged 18 to 29 with Graves' ophthalmopathy.

This clonotype was detected a few times. The V gene is TRBV28, the J gene TRBJ1-2, with 7 positions matching TRBD1. V gave up 8 bases and J gave up 7 bases; unmatched junction bases: 10. The CDR3 loop spans 13 amino acids. The germline CDR1 and CDR2 sequences are MDHEN and SYDVKM. The chain's CDR3 is CASQIPGGRGYTF. The CDR3 coding sequence is TGTGCCAGCCAGATTCCAGGGGGACGTGGCTACACCTTC.

This clonotype was observed at least ten times. This chain connects TRBV6-6 to TRBJ2-5, with 8 bases aligning to TRBD1. V shed 0 bases and J 0 bases; nucleotides not matched to a gene: 3. This CDR3 has 16 amino acids. The germline gives CDR1 MNHNY, CDR2 SVGAGI (reference sequence). The CDR3, as DNA: TGTGCCAGCAGTTACTCGAACAGGGGGTACCAAGAGACCCAGTACTTC. Its translation is CASSYSNRGYQETQYF.

This clonotype occurred many times. The V call is TRBV5-5, the J call TRBJ2-5; 7 nucleotides align to TRBD1. V shed 0 bases and J 5 bases; nucleotides not matched to a gene: 7. Germline assignment: CDR1 SGHKS and CDR2 YYEKEE (reference sequence). The CDR3 consists of 15 residues. As DNA, the CDR3 is TGTGCCAGCAGCTTGGGAGGGGGCCATGAGGAGACCCAGTACTTC. Amino acids: CASSLGGGHEETQYF.

The sample holds many counts of this clonotype. The gene calls are TRBV28 and TRBJ2-7; TRBD1 matches 7 bases. The CDR3 is made up of 14 amino acids. CDR1 and CDR2 (germline): MDHEN, SYDVKM. Trimming at V came to 5 bases and at J to 2 bases, leaving 6 bases not matched to a gene. The CDR3 DNA reads as TGTGCCAGCAGTCCCTTGACAGGGACCTACGAGCAGTACTTC. Translation gives CASSPLTGTYEQYF.

The chain couples TRBV13 to TRBJ2-7, with TRBD1 identical over 9 bases. The CDR3 runs to 15 residues. Germline V lookup: CDR1 PRHDT, CDR2 FYEKMQ (reference sequence). V lost 4 bases to trimming and J lost 5 bases; unmatched junction nucleotides: 9. This chain's CDR3 is CASSSPGQGGNEQYF. In DNA, the CDR3 is TGTGCCAGCAGCTCACCGGGACAGGGCGGGAACGAGCAGTACTTC.

This clonotype was observed a few times. The gene calls are TRBV7-3 and TRBJ2-1; 16 bases align to TRBD2. Trimming cost V 5 bases and J 6 bases; bases outside gene matches: 7. This CDR3 comprises 17 residues. Germline CDR1 and CDR2: SGHTA and FQGTGA. CDR3 protein: CASSETGTSGGGNEQFF. The CDR3 DNA is TGTGCCAGCAGCGAAACCGGGACTAGCGGGGGGGGCAATGAGCAGTTCTTC.

Worth noting for this clonotype: A much larger clonotype is one base distant, so this may be a read error. The V call is TRBV2, the J call TRBJ2-1; D unresolved. The germline V and J ends were trimmed by 2 bases and 9 bases, with 8 bases remaining between them. Germline V gene data show CDR1 as SNHLY and CDR2 as FYNNEI. This CDR3 region has 12 residues. In nucleotides, the CDR3 is TGTGCCAGCAGTGAAATCGCCCGTGAGCAGTTCTTC. Its protein product is CASSEIAREQFF.

This clonotype was found many times. The V and J genes are TRBV11-2 and TRBJ1-1, with TRBD1 matching over 7 bases. The CDR3 sequence is 15 residues long. Germline CDR1 reads SGHAT; CDR2 reads FQNNGV. V lost 5 bases to trimming and J lost 0 bases; unmatched junction nucleotides: 6. CDR3 in amino acids: CASSRDRSMNTEAFF. Written as DNA, the CDR3 is TGTGCCAGCAGCCGGGACAGAAGCATGAACACTGAAGCTTTCTTT.

This clonotype was found a few times. The chain has TRBV10-3 and TRBJ1-3; no firm D call. V was clipped by 4 bases and J by 0 bases, with 10 bases between them. This CDR3 has 15 amino acids. Per germline, CDR1 ENHRY and CDR2 SYGVKD. CDR3 sequence reads: CAISVGSHSGNTIYF. Written as DNA, the CDR3 is TGTGCCATCAGTGTGGGCAGTCACTCTGGAAACACCATATATTTT.

This clonotype was picked up many times. The gene calls are TRBV7-3 and TRBJ2-1; 13 bases are a match to TRBD2. The V gene's germline CDR1 is SGHTA and CDR2 FQGTGA. The CDR3 length is 13 residues. Unmatched junction bases numbered 2, after V lost 8 bases and J lost 7 bases. CDR3 residues: CASGLAGENEQFF. The DNA for the CDR3 is TGTGCCAGCGGACTAGCGGGGGAGAATGAGCAGTTCTTC.

This clonotype was seen at least ten times. The V and J genes are TRBV7-8 and TRBJ2-3; 9 positions match TRBD2. This CDR3 contains 16 residues. The V gene's germline CDR1 is SGHVS and CDR2 FQNEAQ. J gave up 3 bases and V 5 bases, and 9 bases lay outside the gene matches. The CDR3 DNA sequence: TGTGCCAGCAGCCCCGGCGGGGGGGCGGTAACAGATACGCAGTATTTT. Encoded protein: CASSPGGGAVTDTQYF.

This clonotype turned up a few times. V gene TRBV3-1 combines with J gene TRBJ2-3; possible D gene TRBD1, 5 bases. Trimming stripped 2 bases from V and 14 bases from J, with 17 bases between. CDR1 is LGHDT, CDR2 YNNKEL, per germline (reference sequence). This CDR3 comprises 13 residues. CDR3 DNA: TGTGCCAGCAGCCAAATAGGGGCCCCCTGGCCGTATTTT. This gives the protein CASSQIGAPWPYF.

Relative to its sample, this clonotype is medium-sized (0.01 to 0.1%). The DNA for the CDR3 is TGTGCCAGCAGCCCGGGCCCGGCGACTGAAGCTTTCTTT. Amino acids: CASSPGPATEAFF. The genes are TRBV12-3 or TRBV12-4 and TRBJ1-1; D not resolved. The CDR3 covers 13 residues. Trimming stripped 6 bases from V and 5 bases from J, with 13 bases between.

This clonotype was counted many times. V and J are TRBV7-8 and TRBJ1-1; D unclear. Trimming took 5 bases from V and 3 from J, leaving 13 bases between them. The CDR3 has 14 residues. Germline V gene sequence: CDR1 SGHVS, CDR2 FQNEAQ. CDR3 sequence (DNA): TGTGCCAGCAGCCTGGGGTGGTCACACACTGAAGCTTTCTTT. This translates into CASSLGWSHTEAFF. The full variable domain, completed using reference TRBV7-8 and TRBJ1-1, is GAGVSQSPRYKVAKRGQDVALRCDPISGHVSLFWYQQALGQGPEFLTYFQNEAQLDKSGLPSDRFFAERPEGSVSTLKIQRTQQEDSAVYLCASSLGWSHTEAFFGQGTRLTVV.

This clonotype was found a few times. The chain uses TRBV20-1 and TRBJ2-7; the D call may be TRBD1 or TRBD2 (5 bases each). This CDR3 has 12 amino acids. Germline loops: CDR1 DFQATT, CDR2 SNEGSKA (reference sequence). Written as DNA, the CDR3 is TGCAGCCCACGGGACCGAACCTACGAGCAGTACTTC. This codes for CSPRDRTYEQYF.

At least ten counts were recorded for this clonotype. This sequence joins TRBV12-3 or TRBV12-4 and TRBJ1-1; 7 bases match TRBD1. Trimming removed 2 bases from V and 1 base from J; junction bases left unmatched: 4. This CDR3 region has 15 residues. This chain's CDR3 is CASSLKGAANTEAFF. CDR3 DNA sequence: TGTGCCAGCAGTTTAAAGGGGGCCGCGAACACTGAAGCTTTCTTT.

This clonotype was recorded at least ten times. The chain couples TRBV6-1 to TRBJ2-7; 7 bases line up with TRBD1. Per germline, CDR1 MNHNS and CDR2 SASEGT. V was clipped by 7 bases and J by 4 bases; unmatched bases: 10. This CDR3 region has 14 residues. The CDR3 here is CASNLGQSFYEQYF. CDR3 DNA: TGTGCCAGCAATTTGGGACAGTCTTTTTACGAGCAGTACTTC.

The chain recombines TRBV27 with TRBJ2-7, with a tentative D call TRBD2 (6 bases). V lost 7 bases, J lost 4 bases, and 20 bases lay in between. The germline CDR1 and CDR2 sequences are MNHEY and SMNVEV (reference sequence). This CDR3 region has 15 residues. The CDR3 is CASKASEDQGYEQYF. In DNA, the CDR3 is TGTGCCAGCAAGGCTAGCGAGGATCAGGGATACGAGCAGTACTTC.

This clonotype was counted a few times. The rearrangement uses TRBV27 and TRBJ1-6, with D possibly being TRBD1 (5 bases). CDR1 is MNHEY, CDR2 SMNVEV, per germline (reference sequence). The CDR3 covers 15 residues. Trimming pared 5 bases from V and 9 bases from J, leaving 17 bases between. CDR3 region: CASSDITKRGSPLHF. The CDR3 DNA is TGTGCCAGCAGTGATATCACAAAGAGGGGTTCACCCCTCCACTTT.

This clonotype was recorded many times. The genes are TRBV5-6 and TRBJ1-1; 11 bases fit TRBD1. Trimming took 4 bases from V and 1 from J; bases not matched to a gene: 6. The CDR3 contains 16 residues. Germline V lookup: CDR1 SGHDT, CDR2 YYEEEE. CDR3 coding DNA: TGTGCCAGCAGCCGGGACAGGGGGATCGGGAACACTGAAGCTTTCTTT. The encoded protein is CASSRDRGIGNTEAFF.

At least ten counts were recorded for this clonotype. Here the CDR3 DNA reads TGTGCCAGCAGCCCACTAGCGGGGGGGCCCTACGAGCAGTACTTC. Amino acids: CASSPLAGGPYEQYF. The rearrangement links TRBV11-2 to TRBJ2-7; 13 nucleotides match TRBD2. V lost 5 bases to trimming and J lost 2 bases; unmatched junction nucleotides: 3. This CDR3 is 15 amino acids long. Germline loops: CDR1 SGHAT, CDR2 FQNNGV.

The rearrangement joins TRBV3-1 to TRBJ2-5; the D call may be TRBD1 or TRBD2 (5 bases each). Looked up from germline, CDR1 is LGHDT and CDR2 is YNNKEL (reference sequence). This CDR3 contains 16 residues. Trimming cost V 4 bases and J 0 bases, with 15 bases left between them. The CDR3 nucleotides read TGTGCCAGCAGCCGGGGACCCGGAGCGTACCAAGAGACCCAGTACTTC. This encodes CASSRGPGAYQETQYF.

This clonotype has a count of ten or more. The V call is TRBV7-9, the J call TRBJ2-7; D possibly matches TRBD1 or TRBD2 (6 bases each). Germline V gene lookup returns CDR1 SEHNR and CDR2 FQNEAQ (reference sequence). The CDR3 is made up of 13 amino acids. The V and J ends lost 2 bases and 6 bases respectively, with 11 bases between them. This CDR3 is CASSLIGGGEQYF. The CDR3 DNA reads as TGTGCCAGCAGCTTAATTGGAGGGGGCGAGCAGTACTTC.

The V call is TRBV6-1, the J call TRBJ1-6; D might be TRBD1 (5 bases). Germline V gene lookup returns CDR1 MNHNS and CDR2 SASEGT. CDR3 length equals 15 residues. V lost 6 bases, J lost 12 bases, and 21 bases lay in between. CDR3 coding DNA: TGTGCCAGCAGGCTCGCCCCGGAGGGGTCAGTACCCCTCCACTTT. Protein product: CASRLAPEGSVPLHF.

The chain links TRBV19 to TRBJ2-5; D is uncertain. This CDR3 comprises 13 residues. Trimming left V 2 bases short and J 2 bases short, with 6 bases between. Germline V gene sequence: CDR1 LNHDA, CDR2 SQIVND (reference sequence). CDR3 region: CASSIQEQETQYF. The CDR3, as DNA: TGTGCCAGTAGTATACAGGAACAAGAGACCCAGTACTTC.

There are many counts of this clonotype. The chain joins TRBV20-1 to TRBJ1-2; D is perhaps TRBD1 (5 bases). This CDR3 spans 14 amino acids. CDR1 is DFQATT and CDR2 is SNEGSKA in the germline V gene (reference sequence). CDR3: CSATGGVGNYGYTF. In DNA, the CDR3 is TGCAGCGCAACGGGAGGGGTCGGGAACTATGGCTACACCTTC.